This entry lists 30 T cell receptor beta chains sequenced from one sample in a study of T-cell reconstitution after alpha-beta-depleted transplantation in children. It was with unique molecular identifiers that the TCRbeta library was prepared. TCRdb recomputed calls from the PCR reads with MiXCR, one row per CDR3 protein. The sample lists about 460,000 distinct CDR3 sequences, about 10% seen once, with just over 2% in the top ten. Source: PBMCs, taken before TCRalphabeta/CD19-depleted stem cell transplant. The origin of the receptors is a child aged 2 to 15 with inherited bone marrow failure, due to receive a stem cell transplant.

There are a few counts of this clonotype. The chain links TRBV19 to TRBJ2-7; 14 positions agree with TRBD2. Unmatched junction bases numbered 20, after V lost 4 bases and J lost 6 bases. The CDR3 is 20 amino acids. Germline V gene lookup returns CDR1 LNHDA and CDR2 SQIVND (reference sequence). The CDR3 sequence is CASSSRDSLGTSGSMGEQYF. The CDR3 nucleotides read TGTGCCAGTAGTAGCAGGGACAGCCTCGGGACTAGCGGGAGCATGGGCGAGCAGTACTTC.

This clonotype was recorded at least ten times. This chain joins TRBV20-1 and TRBJ2-1; 15 bases fit TRBD2. Germline V gene lookup returns CDR1 DFQATT and CDR2 SNEGSKA (reference sequence). This CDR3 spans 16 amino acids. The J segment lost 6 bases and the V segment lost 6 bases, leaving 9 bases of the junction unmatched. The CDR3 coding sequence is TGCAGTGCCGAGCCCCGGACTAGCGGGAGGGCCAATGAGCAGTTCTTC. Its translation is CSAEPRTSGRANEQFF.

This clonotype was detected many times. V is TRBV24-1 and J is TRBJ2-2; D might be TRBD1 (6 bases). The CDR3 extends over 15 amino acids. The V end was cut by 6 bases, the J end by 2 bases, with 12 bases between. The germline V gene has CDR1 KGHDR and CDR2 SFDVKD. The CDR3 loop is CATSPGTFNTGELFF. The CDR3 bases are TGTGCCACCAGTCCCGGGACATTTAACACCGGGGAGCTGTTTTTT.

This clonotype occurred many times. The CDR3 region is CATSDLRFTGINEQFF. The CDR3 DNA sequence: TGTGCCACCAGTGATTTAAGGTTTACAGGGATAAATGAGCAGTTCTTC. The chain carries TRBV24-1 and TRBJ2-1; D is possibly TRBD1 (6 bases). V shed 1 base and J shed 7 bases, with 16 bases lying between them. This CDR3 has 16 amino acids. Germline CDR1 reads KGHDR; CDR2 reads SFDVKD.

About this clonotype itself: This may arise from a read error, as a much more abundant clone is one base away. The V call is TRBV30, the J call TRBJ1-5, with unresolved D. The germline V gene encodes CDR1 GTSNPN and CDR2 SVGIG (reference sequence). The V end lost 2 bases, the J end lost 4 bases, and 9 bases lay between the germline ends. This CDR3 comprises 13 residues. CDR3 nucleotides: TGTGCCTGGAGTTCGGGCGCAAATCAGCCCCAGCATTTT. It translates to CAWSSGANQPQHF. The full variable domain, rest sourced from reference TRBV30 and TRBJ1-5, is SQTIHQWPATLVQPVGSPLSLECTVEGTSNPNLYWYRQAAGRGLQLLFYSVGIGQISSEVPQNLSASRPQDRQFILSSKKLLLSDSGFYLCAWSSGANQPQHFGDGTRLSIL.

In this sample, this clonotype turned up many times. The chain employs TRBV27 and TRBJ1-2; TRBD1 matches 9 bases. The CDR3 has 15 residues. V was clipped by 5 bases and J by 8 bases; unmatched bases: 12. Germline lookup yields CDR1 MNHEY and CDR2 SMNVEV (reference sequence). The CDR3 loop reads CASSPIQGASLGYTF. In DNA, the CDR3 is TGTGCCAGCAGTCCCATACAGGGGGCAAGTTTAGGCTACACCTTC.

Points on this clonotype: This may stem from a read error, because a much larger clone lies one nucleotide away. V and J are TRBV9 and TRBJ2-1; TRBD1 aligns across 9 bases. This CDR3 region has 15 residues. CDR1 is SGDLS and CDR2 is YYNGEE in the germline V gene. J was trimmed by 10 bases and V by 4 bases; bases with no gene match: 12. CDR3 coding DNA: TGTGCCAGCAGCTACCCCCGGACAGGGGTCCGAGAGCAGTTCTTC. Translating it yields CASSYPRTGVREQFF.

This clonotype was recorded many times. The genes are TRBV18 and TRBJ2-7; D may be TRBD1 (6 bases). The V gene lost 2 bases and the J gene lost 3 bases, with 14 bases spanning the gap. This CDR3 spans 15 amino acids. The germline V gene has CDR1 KGHSH and CDR2 LQKENI. The CDR3 here is CASSPAAGAYYEQYF. Here the CDR3 DNA reads TGTGCCAGCTCACCAGCAGCAGGGGCCTACTACGAGCAGTACTTC.

This clonotype has a count of ten or more. V is TRBV27 and J is TRBJ2-1; TRBD2 is a possible D gene (6 bases). Looked up from germline, CDR1 is MNHEY and CDR2 is SMNVEV (reference sequence). The CDR3 loop spans 13 amino acids. Trimming cost V 3 bases and J 3 bases, with 6 bases left between them. The CDR3 is CASSFGGYNEQFF. CDR3 nucleotide sequence: TGTGCCAGCAGTTTCGGGGGCTACAATGAGCAGTTCTTC.

V usage is TRBV5-1 and J usage is TRBJ2-1; 14 nucleotides match TRBD2. Losses at the gene ends were 10 bases for V and 7 bases for J; bases not matched to a gene: 13. CDR1 and CDR2 (germline): SGHRS, YFSETQ. There are 16 residues in the CDR3. CDR3: CACNYRLAGGSNEQFF. CDR3 nucleotides: TGCGCCTGCAACTACCGACTAGCGGGAGGGTCTAATGAGCAGTTCTTC.

This chain joins TRBV29-1 and TRBJ1-3, with D hard to call. Trimming took 0 bases from V and 4 from J, leaving 13 bases between them. The length of the CDR3 is 15 residues. CDR1 SQVTM and CDR2 ANQGSEA come from the germline V gene. As DNA, the CDR3 is TGCAGCGTTGAAGATCCGGGAACGGCGGGAAACACCATATATTTT. Translation: CSVEDPGTAGNTIYF.

This clonotype appeared many times. The chain uses TRBV10-2 and TRBJ2-1; TRBD2 agrees at 13 bases. The junction had 5 bases not matched to a gene; V was cut back by 7 bases and J by 2 bases. Per germline, CDR1 WSHSY and CDR2 SAAADI. The length of the CDR3 is 16 residues. The CDR3 nucleotides are TGCGCCAGCAAGGGGACTAGCGGGAAAACCTACAATGAGCAGTTCTTC. This gives the protein CASKGTSGKTYNEQFF.

This clonotype was observed many times. The CDR3 spells CAISEGEDDTEAFF. DNA of the CDR3: TGTGCCATCAGTGAGGGGGAGGATGACACTGAAGCTTTCTTT. V usage is TRBV10-3 and J usage is TRBJ1-1, with D unresolved. CDR3 length: 14 amino acids. V shed 2 bases and J shed 3 bases, with 10 bases lying between them. Per germline, CDR1 ENHRY and CDR2 SYGVKD.

In this sample, this clonotype turned up many times. This rearrangement joins TRBV12-3 or TRBV12-4 to TRBJ2-7; 13 bases line up with TRBD2. The CDR3 is 17 amino acids. Unmatched junction bases numbered 10, after V lost 7 bases and J lost 1 base. Here the CDR3 reads CASTPGTSGILSYEQYF. CDR3 bases: TGTGCCAGCACCCCCGGGACTAGCGGGATACTATCCTACGAGCAGTACTTC.

This clonotype was counted many times. The chain is built from TRBV13 and TRBJ2-4, with 7 bases matching TRBD2. In germline, CDR1 is PRHDT, CDR2 FYEKMQ (reference sequence). CDR3 length: 13 residues. The junction had 4 bases not matched to a gene; V was cut back by 5 bases and J by 6 bases. The CDR3 nucleotides read TGTGCCAGCAGCCGGGAGGACTTAAACATTCAGTACTTC. Protein sequence: CASSREDLNIQYF. Drawing the rest from reference TRBV13 and TRBJ2-4, the complete variable domain is AAGVIQSPRHLIKEKRETATLKCYPIPRHDTVYWYQQGPGQDPQFLISFYEKMQSDKGSIPDRFSAQQFSDYHSELNMSSLELGDSALYFCASSREDLNIQYFGAGTRLSVL.

This clonotype came up many times. The rearrangement uses TRBV20-1 and TRBJ2-1; D is unclear. Looked up from germline, CDR1 is DFQATT and CDR2 is SNEGSKA (reference sequence). There are 14 residues in the CDR3. The CDR3: CSPALGLDYNEQFF. CDR3 nucleotides: TGCAGCCCCGCCTTAGGCCTGGACTACAATGAGCAGTTCTTC.

This clonotype was seen many times. This chain links TRBV7-8 with TRBJ2-7, with 12 bases identical to TRBD2. J lost 3 bases, V lost 2 bases, and 5 bases had no gene match. Germline lookup yields CDR1 SGHVS and CDR2 FQNEAQ. This CDR3 contains 16 residues. The CDR3 DNA is TGTGCCAGCAGCTTACTCGGACTAGCGGGACTCTACGAGCAGTACTTC. Translated, it gives CASSLLGLAGLYEQYF.

There are many counts of this clonotype. V is TRBV27 and J is TRBJ2-2; unclear D gene. V lost 3 bases, J lost 0 bases, and 5 bases lay in between. Germline V lookup: CDR1 MNHEY, CDR2 SMNVEV (reference sequence). The CDR3 sequence is 14 residues long. CDR3 amino acids: CASSFQANTGELFF. Here the CDR3 DNA reads TGTGCCAGCAGTTTTCAAGCGAACACCGGGGAGCTGTTTTTT.

The V gene is TRBV4-3, the J gene TRBJ2-3, with D perhaps TRBD1 (5 bases). V was cut by 0 bases and J by 7 bases, with 11 bases left in between. CDR3 size: 14 residues. Germline loops: CDR1 LGHNA, CDR2 YSLEER. The CDR3 loop reads CASSQDATGHTQYF. CDR3 sequence (DNA): TGCGCCAGCAGCCAAGATGCCACAGGACATACGCAGTATTTT.

This clonotype was detected ten times or more. This rearrangement joins TRBV28 to TRBJ2-1; D not resolved. The CDR3 runs 14 residues. Between the trimmed V and J ends, which lost 6 bases and 0 bases, there was a span of 9 bases. Germline CDR1 reads MDHEN; CDR2 reads SYDVKM. The CDR3 nucleotides read TGTGCCAGCAGCCTCATGAGCTCCTACAATGAGCAGTTCTTC. It codes for CASSLMSSYNEQFF. Using reference TRBV28 and TRBJ2-1 for the parts outside the CDR3, the full variable domain is DVKVTQSSRYLVKRTGEKVFLECVQDMDHENMFWYRQDPGLGLRLIYFSYDVKMKEKGDIPEGYSVSREKKERFSLILESASTNQTSMYLCASSLMSSYNEQFFGPGTRLTVL.

The sample holds a few counts of this clonotype. The CDR3 region has the DNA TGCGCCAGCAGCCAAGCCCGATTGGCTGAGTTCTTC. Its translation: CASSQARLAEFF. The V and J genes are TRBV4-3 and TRBJ2-1; D remains unclear. CDR1 and CDR2 (germline): LGHNA, YSLEER. Trimming pared 1 base from V and 14 bases from J, leaving 12 bases between. The CDR3 extends over 12 amino acids.

The chain links TRBV4-3 to TRBJ2-1; 7 nucleotides line up with TRBD2. The V gene's germline CDR1 is LGHNA and CDR2 YSLEER. This CDR3 region has 17 residues. The J segment lost 4 bases and the V segment lost 0 bases, leaving 9 bases of the junction unmatched. For the CDR3, the DNA is TGCGCCAGCAGCCAAGATGGGGCGGGAGAAGCTTACAATGAGCAGTTCTTC. It yields the protein CASSQDGAGEAYNEQFF.

This clonotype was seen at least ten times. The chain joins TRBV12-3 or TRBV12-4 to TRBJ2-5, with D tentatively TRBD1 (8 bases). This CDR3 region has 14 residues. Trimming removed 3 bases at V and 5 bases at J, with 13 bases between. The CDR3 loop reads CASSFDRGGETQYF. CDR3 coding DNA: TGTGCCAGCAGTTTCGACAGGGGAGGGGAGACCCAGTACTTC.

This clonotype was counted many times. The chain couples TRBV6-5 to TRBJ2-7, with TRBD2 matching over 8 bases. V trimming: 2 bases; J trimming: 4 bases; junction bases outside the gene matches: 10. Germline CDR1 MNHEY, CDR2 SVGAGI. The CDR3 totals 16 residues. CDR3 sequence (DNA): TGTGCCAGCAGTTACAAGACGGGAGGGGTCCGTTACGAGCAGTACTTC. Translating it yields CASSYKTGGVRYEQYF.

In its sample, this clonotype was seen many times. This rearrangement joins TRBV28 to TRBJ2-7; 7 positions agree with TRBD2. CDR1 is MDHEN, CDR2 SYDVKM, per germline. This CDR3 comprises 14 residues. The V segment lost 5 bases and the J segment 5 bases; nucleotides outside the gene matches: 9. CDR3 sequence: CASSLGGQMHEQYF. The DNA of the CDR3 is TGTGCCAGCAGTCTGGGAGGGCAAATGCACGAGCAGTACTTC.

The sample holds many counts of this clonotype. V is TRBV7-9 and J is TRBJ1-1; D is uncertain. The V gene's germline CDR1 is SEHNR and CDR2 FQNEAQ (reference sequence). The CDR3 covers 15 residues. V dropped 2 bases and J dropped 0 bases, with 10 bases sitting between them. CDR3 sequence reads: CASSLLVFMNTEAFF. The CDR3 bases are TGTGCCAGCAGCTTACTTGTATTCATGAACACTGAAGCTTTCTTT.

The table lists this clonotype with many counts. In DNA, the CDR3 is TGCGCCAGCAGCCAAGATCGGGCAGTACTAAGGACAGATACGCAGTATTTT. It encodes CASSQDRAVLRTDTQYF. The genes are TRBV4-3 and TRBJ2-3; D uncertain. Germline loops: CDR1 LGHNA, CDR2 YSLEER. Trimming removed 0 bases from V and 3 bases from J, with 16 bases in between. The CDR3 length is 17 residues.

This clonotype has ten or more counts. The chain joins TRBV4-3 to TRBJ2-1; tentatively, D is TRBD2 (5 bases). Germline assignment: CDR1 LGHNA and CDR2 YSLEER. V was cut by 1 base and J by 6 bases, with 13 bases left in between. There are 15 residues in the CDR3. In nucleotides, the CDR3 is TGCGCCAGCAGCCAAGTAACTAGGGCATTCAATGAGCAGTTCTTC. Its translation is CASSQVTRAFNEQFF.

This clonotype was seen a handful of times. The V and J genes are TRBV3-1 and TRBJ2-3; 8 bases are a match to TRBD2. From germline, CDR1 is LGHDT and CDR2 YNNKEL (reference sequence). J was trimmed by 6 bases and V by 3 bases; bases with no gene match: 20. CDR3 length: 19 residues. The CDR3 DNA reads as TGTGCCAGCAGCCATCCCGACGCCGGGACTAGTTCGTGGGCGGATACGCAGTATTTT. Translating gives CASSHPDAGTSSWADTQYF.

This clonotype has a count of ten or more. The chain combines TRBV9 with TRBJ2-7; the match to TRBD2 covers 14 bases. Germline V lookup: CDR1 SGDLS, CDR2 YYNGEE. The CDR3 consists of 14 residues. V shed 0 bases, J shed 11 bases, and the junction held 4 bases outside the gene matches. CDR3 loop: CASSVDGTSGREYF. The DNA for the CDR3 is TGTGCCAGCAGCGTAGATGGGACTAGCGGGAGAGAGTACTTC.